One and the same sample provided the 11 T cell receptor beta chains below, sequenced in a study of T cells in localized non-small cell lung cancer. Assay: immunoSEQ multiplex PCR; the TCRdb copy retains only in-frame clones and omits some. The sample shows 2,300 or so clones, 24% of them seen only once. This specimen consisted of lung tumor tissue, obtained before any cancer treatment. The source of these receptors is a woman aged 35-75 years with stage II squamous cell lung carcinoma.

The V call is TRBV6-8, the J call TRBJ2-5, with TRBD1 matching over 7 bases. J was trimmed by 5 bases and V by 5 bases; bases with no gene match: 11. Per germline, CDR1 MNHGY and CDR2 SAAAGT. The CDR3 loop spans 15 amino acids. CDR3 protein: CASSDYRGLAETQYF. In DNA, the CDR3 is TGTGCCAGCAGTGATTACAGGGGATTGGCGGAGACCCAGTACTTC.

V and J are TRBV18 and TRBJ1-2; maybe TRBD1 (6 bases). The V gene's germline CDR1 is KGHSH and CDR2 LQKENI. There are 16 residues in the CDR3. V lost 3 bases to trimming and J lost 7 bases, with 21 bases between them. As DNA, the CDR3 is TGTGCCAGCTCACCCAGGACAGCCACCCTTAGCGGTGGCTACACCTTC. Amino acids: CASSPRTATLSGGYTF.

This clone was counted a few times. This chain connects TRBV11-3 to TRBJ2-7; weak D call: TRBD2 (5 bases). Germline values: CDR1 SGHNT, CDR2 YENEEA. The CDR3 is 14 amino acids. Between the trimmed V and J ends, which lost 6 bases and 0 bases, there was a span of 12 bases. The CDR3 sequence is CASRESGISYEQYF. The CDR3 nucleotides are TGTGCCAGCAGGGAAAGCGGAATCTCCTACGAGCAGTACTTC.

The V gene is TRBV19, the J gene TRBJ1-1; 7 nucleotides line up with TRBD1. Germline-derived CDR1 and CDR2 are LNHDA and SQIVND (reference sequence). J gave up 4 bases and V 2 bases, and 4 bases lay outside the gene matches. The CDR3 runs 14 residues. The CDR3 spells CASSINRGATEAFF. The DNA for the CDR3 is TGTGCCAGTAGTATAAACAGGGGTGCCACTGAAGCTTTCTTT.

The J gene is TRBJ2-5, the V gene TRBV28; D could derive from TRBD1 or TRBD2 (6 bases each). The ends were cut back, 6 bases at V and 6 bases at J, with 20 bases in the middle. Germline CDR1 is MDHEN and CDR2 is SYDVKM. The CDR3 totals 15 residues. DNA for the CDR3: TGTGCCAGCAGCCTCAGAGCAGGGGCGGGGCAGACCCAGTACTTC. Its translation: CASSLRAGAGQTQYF.

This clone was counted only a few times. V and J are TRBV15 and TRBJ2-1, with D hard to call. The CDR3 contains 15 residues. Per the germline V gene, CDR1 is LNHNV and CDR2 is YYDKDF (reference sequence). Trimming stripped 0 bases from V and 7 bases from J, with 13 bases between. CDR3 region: CATSRDRLTGNEQFF. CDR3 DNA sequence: TGTGCCACCAGCAGAGATCGCCTCACCGGGAATGAGCAGTTCTTC. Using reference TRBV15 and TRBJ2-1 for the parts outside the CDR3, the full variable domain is DAMVIQNPRYQVTQFGKPVTLSCSQTLNHNVMYWYQQKSSQAPKLLFHYYDKDFNNEADTPDNFQSRRPNTSFCFLDIRSPGLGDTAMYLCATSRDRLTGNEQFFGPGTRLTVL.

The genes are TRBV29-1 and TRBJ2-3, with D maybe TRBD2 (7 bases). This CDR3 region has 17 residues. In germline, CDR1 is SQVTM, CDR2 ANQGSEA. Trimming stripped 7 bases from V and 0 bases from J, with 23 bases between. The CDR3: CSAGGREFSGSTDTQYF. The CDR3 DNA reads TGCAGCGCCGGGGGGCGCGAGTTTAGCGGGAGCACAGATACGCAGTATTTT.

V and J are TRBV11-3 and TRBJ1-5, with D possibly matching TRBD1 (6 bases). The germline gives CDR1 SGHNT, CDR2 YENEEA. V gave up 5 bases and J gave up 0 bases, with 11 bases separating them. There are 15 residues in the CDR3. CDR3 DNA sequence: TGTGCCAGCAGCCAAAGACAGGATAGCAATCAGCCCCAGCATTTT. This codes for CASSQRQDSNQPQHF.

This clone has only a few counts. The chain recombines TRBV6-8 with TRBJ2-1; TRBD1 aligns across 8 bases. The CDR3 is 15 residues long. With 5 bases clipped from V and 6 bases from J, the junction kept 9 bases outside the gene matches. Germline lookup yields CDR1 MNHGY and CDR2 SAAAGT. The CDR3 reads CASSPDRGPSNEQFF. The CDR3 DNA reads TGTGCCAGCAGTCCTGACAGGGGCCCATCCAATGAGCAGTTCTTC.

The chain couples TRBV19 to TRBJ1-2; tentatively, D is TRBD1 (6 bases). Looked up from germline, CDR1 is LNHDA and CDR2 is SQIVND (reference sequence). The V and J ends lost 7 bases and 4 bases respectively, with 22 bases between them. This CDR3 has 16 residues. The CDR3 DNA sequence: TGTGCCAGTACCCACGAAGCGCAGGGGAGACTCTATGGCTACACCTTC. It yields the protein CASTHEAQGRLYGYTF.

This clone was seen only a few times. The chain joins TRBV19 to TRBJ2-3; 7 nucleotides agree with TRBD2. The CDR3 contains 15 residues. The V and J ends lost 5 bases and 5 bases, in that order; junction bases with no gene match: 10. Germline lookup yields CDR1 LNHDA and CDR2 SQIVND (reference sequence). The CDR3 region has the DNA TGTGCCAGTAGTGAAATGTCAGGCGGGAGAGATACGCAGTATTTT. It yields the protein CASSEMSGGRDTQYF.